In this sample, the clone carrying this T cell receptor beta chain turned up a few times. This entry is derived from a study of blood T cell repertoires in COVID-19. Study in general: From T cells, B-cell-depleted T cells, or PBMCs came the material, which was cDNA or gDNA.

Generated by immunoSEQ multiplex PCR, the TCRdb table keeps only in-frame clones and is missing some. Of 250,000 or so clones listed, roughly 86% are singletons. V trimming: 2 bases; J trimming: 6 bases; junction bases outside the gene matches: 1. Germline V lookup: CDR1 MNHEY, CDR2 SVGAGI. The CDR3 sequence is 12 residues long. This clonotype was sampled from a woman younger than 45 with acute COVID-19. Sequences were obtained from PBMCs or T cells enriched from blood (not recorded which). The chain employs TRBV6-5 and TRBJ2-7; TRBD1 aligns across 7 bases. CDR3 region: CASSYDRAEQYF. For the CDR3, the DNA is TGTGCCAGCAGTTACGACAGGGCCGAGCAGTACTTC.